The present entry profiles one T cell receptor beta chain with its context. This sample was taken from a study of CD8+CD57+ T cells in acquired aplastic anemia. Genomic DNA, the template, was used for profiling of the TCR beta VDJ and CDR3. TCRdb re-derived calls from the reads in MiXCR, one entry per CDR3 protein. The sample comprises 150,000 to 200,000 distinct CDR3 sequences, around three fifths of which are singletons, and around 42% rests with the top ten. The germline V gene encodes CDR1 SGHTA and CDR2 FQGNSA. This CDR3 is built from 19 residues. J was trimmed by 1 base and V by 5 bases; bases with no gene match: 9.

This clonotype was obtained from a human donor with severe aplastic anemia or a healthy control (not recorded which). The chain carries TRBV7-2 and TRBJ2-1, with 15 bases matching TRBD2. Sequencing used sorted CD4+, CD8+, or CD8+CD57+ T cells (not recorded which) from PBMCs. The CDR3 region has the DNA TGTGCCAGCAGCCCGGGACTAGCGGGGGGCGGCGGGTCCTACAATGAGCAGTTCTTC. Protein sequence: CASSPGLAGGGGSYNEQFF.